This T cell receptor beta chain was sequenced in a study of blood T cells in healthy people across ages (dated by TCRdb to 2013 to 2016). Study-level background: In model experiments, template switching captured about one uniquely barcoded TCR beta cDNA molecule for every two T cells. Age-related changes in TCR beta repertoire diversity were measured in the study by deep sequencing normalized with unique cDNA molecular identifiers. Donors were grouped into four age groups: young (average roughly 17 years), middle-aged (about 38), aged (around 66) and long-lived (less than 85). Donors of different ages were randomly distributed across sequencing lanes to avoid experimental bias. Using the same blood draw, the study looked at two additional independent replicas of 1 million unique cDNA reads for two donors, one aged 18 to 30 and the other aged 80 or older. Overall study outcomes, separate from this receptor: The long-lived group showed more naive CD4+ T cells, fewer expanded clones and increased TCR diversity than the aged group, suggesting age selection. As age increased, observed TCR beta diversity per million T cells dropped in a roughly linear way, and a significant reduction was already evident by age 40. The CMV infection status of donors was not known, potentially confounding age-related changes in expanded clonotypes. Since profiling was done on bulk unsorted PBMCs, naive and antigen-experienced compartments could not be conclusively compared. Estimates of total diversity based on one million sequenced T cells were regarded as lower bounds and as underestimates. There was a strong correlation between observed TCR beta diversity and the percentage of naive T cells measured by flow cytometry.

The library was produced with 5' RACE. Sequencing took place on an Illumina HiSeq 2500. A second roughly 6 to 12 cycle PCR used a sample-barcoded 5' primer and a J-beta primer mix. A unique molecular identifier was introduced onto each TCR beta cDNA molecule by a template-switch 5' adaptor carrying 12 random nucleotides. At least 3 million CDR3-containing paired-end reads were obtained from each sample. First-strand cDNA synthesis was performed from all RNA using the Mint cDNA synthesis kit, with priming by a TRBC-specific oligonucleotide. Following uracil-DNA glycosylase treatment, all cDNA underwent a first 18-cycle PCR with the universal primers M1SS and BC2_uni_R. Per the source publication's procedure: For normalization, 1 million high-quality reads were randomly selected from each sample, with every read carrying a distinct molecular identifier. Reads sharing molecular identifiers were discarded rather than binned into consensus sequences. MiTCR, run with a Q25 quality threshold and the strictest error-elimination algorithm, handled CDR3 identification, clonotype clustering and error correction. A nonparametric unseen species model using Euler transformation provided a lower-bound estimate of total TCR beta diversity. Clones were called with MiXCR by TCRdb after fastp trimmed the public reads at Q25, and only in-frame beta chains were retained. A single entry per CDR3 protein holds the most common genes and DNA from its merged rows. These V and J calls rely on TCRdb rather than the paper's analysis. The sample data list some 640,000 distinct CDR3 sequences, and roughly 30% of these were observed just once. The ten largest clones add up to more than 15% of the sample.

The CDR3, cysteine through phenylalanine, is 13 amino acids long. Only the CDR3 DNA is retained, 39 bases long and in frame from the first base. At the junction V is shortened by 4 bases and J by 7 bases; bases outside the gene matches: 6. CDR1 MNHEY and CDR2 SMNVEV were looked up in the germline V gene (reference sequence). Systemically healthy Caucasian individuals from Russia, roughly 40 in total and aged roughly 6 to 95 years, were included as donors. Each donor gave 8 to 10 milliliters of peripheral blood, drawn into EDTA-treated Vacutainer tubes. Ficoll-Paque density-gradient centrifugation was used to isolate PBMCs, with at least 6.5 million per sample. Trizol reagent was used to extract total RNA from PBMCs, with at least 5.5 micrograms per sample. For every donor, flow cytometry on a PBMC aliquot measured the percentage of naive CD45RAhigh/CD27high T cells. In regard to this clonotype: Its antigen target is currently unknown. Base qualities are missing; no much larger clone stands one base away.

This receptor was identified in a woman of 80 years or more in good health. Sequenced: blood. This receptor chain uses TRBV27 and TRBJ2-5; the junction holds 7 bases that match TRBD2. CDR3 sequence: CASSYGRPRTQYF. The nucleotides read TGTGCCAGCAGTTACGGGAGGCCGCGGACCCAGTACTTC.